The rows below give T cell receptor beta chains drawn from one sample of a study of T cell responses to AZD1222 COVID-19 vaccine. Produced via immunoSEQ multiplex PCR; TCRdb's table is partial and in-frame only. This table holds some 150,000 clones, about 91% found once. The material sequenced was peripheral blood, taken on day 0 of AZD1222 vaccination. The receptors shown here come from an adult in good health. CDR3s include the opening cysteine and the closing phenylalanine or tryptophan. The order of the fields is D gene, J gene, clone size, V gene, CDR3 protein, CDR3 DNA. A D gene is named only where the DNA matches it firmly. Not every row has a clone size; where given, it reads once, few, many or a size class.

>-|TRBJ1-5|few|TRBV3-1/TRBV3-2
CASSQDSGNYQPQHF
TGTGCCAGCAGCCAAGACTCAGGGAATTATCAGCCCCAGCATTTT
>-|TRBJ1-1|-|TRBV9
CASSVTEASRAFF
TGTGCCAGCAGCGTAACCGAAGCAAGCAGAGCTTTCTTT
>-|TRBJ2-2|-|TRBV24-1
CATRDSGTGELFF
TGTGCCACCAGGGACAGTGGGACCGGGGAGCTGTTTTTT
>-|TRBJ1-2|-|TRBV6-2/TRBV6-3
CASSQGQYGYTF
TGTGCCAGCAGCCAAGGACAGTATGGCTACACCTTC
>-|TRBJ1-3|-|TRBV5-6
CASSLKLLGHGNTIYF
TGTGCCAGCAGCTTAAAACTTTTGGGTCACGGAAACACCATATATTTT
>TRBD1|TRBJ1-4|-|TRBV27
CASRGQGTGSEKLFF
TGTGCCAGCAGAGGACAGGGGACGGGGTCGGAAAAACTGTTTTTT
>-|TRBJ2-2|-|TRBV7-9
CASSLAFDINGGELFF
TGTGCCAGCAGCTTAGCTTTCGACATTAATGGCGGGGAGCTGTTTTTT
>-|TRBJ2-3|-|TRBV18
CASSSASDTQYF
TGTGCCAGCTCATCAGCGTCAGATACGCAGTATTTT
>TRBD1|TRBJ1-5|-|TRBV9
CASSVDGTENQPQHF
TGTGCCAGCAGCGTTGACGGGACAGAGAATCAGCCCCAGCATTTT
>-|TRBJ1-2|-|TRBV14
CASSSRPLQGGGYTF
TGTGCCAGCAGCTCGCGCCCACTACAGGGTGGGGGCTACACCTTC
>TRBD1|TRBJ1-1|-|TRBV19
CASSNPGQGAFF
TGTGCCAGTAGCAATCCGGGACAGGGGGCTTTCTTT
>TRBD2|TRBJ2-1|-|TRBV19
CASTSGRSYNEQFF
TGTGCCAGTACTAGCGGGAGGTCCTACAATGAGCAGTTCTTC
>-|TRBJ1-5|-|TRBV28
CASSFSMAGENQPQHF
TGTGCCAGCAGTTTCTCTATGGCAGGGGAGAACCAGCCCCAGCATTTT
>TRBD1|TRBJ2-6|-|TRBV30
CACHRGAPSGANVLTF
TGTGCCTGCCACAGGGGAGCCCCCTCTGGGGCCAACGTCCTGACTTTC
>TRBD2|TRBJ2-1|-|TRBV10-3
CAISRGHSGSGYNEQFF
TGTGCCATCAGCCGGGGCCATAGCGGGAGCGGGTACAATGAGCAGTTCTTC
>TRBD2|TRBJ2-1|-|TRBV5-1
CASSSRTGWTSGGSNEQFF
TGCGCCAGCAGCTCCCGGACAGGGTGGACTAGCGGAGGATCTAATGAGCAGTTCTTC
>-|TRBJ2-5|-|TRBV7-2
CASIKGGQPRQETQYF
TGTGCCAGCATCAAGGGGGGGCAACCACGCCAAGAGACCCAGTACTTC
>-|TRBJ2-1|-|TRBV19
CASSIAYNEQFF
TGTGCCAGTAGTATAGCTTACAATGAGCAGTTCTTC
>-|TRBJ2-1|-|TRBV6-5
CASSYFRPRNNEQFF
TGTGCCAGCAGTTACTTCAGACCCCGTAACAATGAGCAGTTCTTC
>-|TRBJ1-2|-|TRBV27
CASSSPGNYGYTF
TGTGCCAGCAGTTCTCCAGGAAACTATGGCTACACCTTC
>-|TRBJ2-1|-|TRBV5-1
CASSPEGREQFF
TGCGCCAGCAGCCCCGAGGGTAGGGAGCAATTCTTC
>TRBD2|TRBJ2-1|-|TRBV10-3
CATTSANEQFF
TGTGCCACGACTAGCGCGAATGAGCAGTTCTTC
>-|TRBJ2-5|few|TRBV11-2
CASSLGETQYF
TGTGCCAGCAGCTTAGGAGAGACCCAGTACTTC
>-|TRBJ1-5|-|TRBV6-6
CASRDRHGASNQPQHF
TGTGCCAGCAGGGACAGACACGGGGCCAGCAATCAGCCCCAGCATTTT
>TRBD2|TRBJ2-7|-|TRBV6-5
CAGRLAGAVEQYF
TGTGCTGGCCGTCTAGCGGGAGCGGTCGAGCAGTACTTC
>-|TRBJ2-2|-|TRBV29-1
CSVEDSQGSGELFF
TGCAGCGTTGAAGATAGCCAGGGATCCGGGGAGCTGTTTTTT
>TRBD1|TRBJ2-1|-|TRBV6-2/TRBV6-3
CASSYPTGGDEQFF
TGTGCCAGCAGTTACCCAACAGGGGGCGATGAGCAGTTCTTC
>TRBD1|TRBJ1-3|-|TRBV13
CASSDPQGTYSGNTIYF
TGTGCCAGCAGCGACCCACAGGGGACTTACTCTGGAAACACCATATATTTT